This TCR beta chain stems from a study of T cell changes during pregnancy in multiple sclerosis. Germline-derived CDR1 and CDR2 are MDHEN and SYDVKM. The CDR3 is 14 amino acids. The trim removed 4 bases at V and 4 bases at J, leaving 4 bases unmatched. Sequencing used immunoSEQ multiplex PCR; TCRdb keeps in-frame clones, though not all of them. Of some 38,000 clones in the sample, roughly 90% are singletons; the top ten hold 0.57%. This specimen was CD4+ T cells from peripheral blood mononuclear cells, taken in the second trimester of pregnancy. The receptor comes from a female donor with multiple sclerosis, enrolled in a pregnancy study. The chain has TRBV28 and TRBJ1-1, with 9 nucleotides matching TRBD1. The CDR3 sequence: CASSSPGQGTEAFF. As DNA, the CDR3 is TGTGCCAGCAGTTCTCCGGGACAGGGCACTGAAGCTTTCTTT.